The entry below gives a single TCR beta chain sequence along with its context. Data came from immunoSEQ multiplex PCR; TCRdb stores just in-frame clones and leaves some out. The sample consists of some 180,000 clones, roughly 78% of them appearing once. The study drew participants aged about 18 to 90 years from some 23 US areas. Grouping used clinical history reported by participants in a survey and questionnaire. The sample originates from a study of blood T cell repertoires in COVID-19. The CDR3 is 15 residues long. The V segment lost 6 bases and the J segment 2 bases; nucleotides outside the gene matches: 6. Germline V gene data show CDR1 as SEHNR and CDR2 as FQNEAQ (reference sequence).

The sample taken for sequencing was PBMCs or T cells enriched from blood (not recorded which). This chain uses TRBV7-9 with TRBJ2-3; 9 nucleotides match TRBD2. The sequence derives from a woman in her 70s in a cohort exposed to, infected with or recovered from COVID-19 (not recorded which). The CDR3 nucleotides are TGTGCCAGCAGTTTTGGACTAGCGTCCACAGATACGCAGTATTTT. Its translation: CASSFGLASTDTQYF.